This T cell receptor (beta chain) was found in a study of T cell responses to AZD1222 COVID-19 vaccine. Points from the study as a whole: The span of vaccine-associated CD4 TCRs extended across spike, with dominance at 160-218 and 743-854. No repertoire was sampled before or during the peak T cell response, only after it.

Profiling relied on immunoSEQ multiplex PCR, and the TCRdb table lists in-frame clones only, not all of them. This table holds about 150,000 clones, 90% found once. Concerning this clone itself: Its antigen is undetermined.

The CDR3 spans 15 residues. V lost 5 bases, J lost 1 base, and 7 bases stayed unmatched. Germline V gene sequence: CDR1 MNHEY, CDR2 SVGAGI. This sequence joins TRBV6-5 and TRBJ2-7; 8 positions agree with TRBD2. This sequence originates from an adult in good health. The sample in question was peripheral blood, obtained on day 0 of AZD1222 vaccination. CDR3 bases: TGTGCCAGCAGTCGGGGGGGAGGCGCTTCCTACGAGCAGTACTTC. This codes for CASSRGGGASYEQYF.